Shown below are 15 T cell receptor beta chains from a single sample sequenced in a study of T and B cells in COVID-19 patients (TCRdb year 2020). Sequenced on an Illumina MiSeq. TRB rearrangements were amplified by multiplex PCR with BIOMED2 TRB-A/B primer pools. In TCRdb, the public reads were trimmed at Q25 with fastp and aligned with MiXCR, with productive beta chains retained. Merged by CDR3 protein, the rows form single entries marked with the most common genes and DNA. The sample has thousands of distinct CDR3 sequences on record, roughly a quarter of them singletons. The leading ten clones occupy about two thirds of the sample. Genomic DNA extracted from blood, in amounts of roughly 240-550 ng, served as the starting material for amplifying TRB repertoires. Sequencing was done on a sample of blood. These receptors all stem from a human donor with active COVID-19.

The rearrangement joins TRBV5-5 to TRBJ2-7; 7 bases agree with TRBD2. Losses at the gene ends were 1 base for V and 3 bases for J; bases not matched to a gene: 7. CDR3 length equals 15 residues. CDR1 and CDR2 from the germline V gene are SGHKS and YYEKEE (reference sequence). CDR3 sequence: CASSLRAGDRYEQYF. CDR3 bases: TGTGCCAGCAGCTTGAGGGCGGGAGATCGCTACGAGCAGTACTTC.

On this clonotype itself: This clone may be a read error of a much larger clone one base away. The chain recombines TRBV4-2 with TRBJ2-7; D uncertain. Looked up from germline, CDR1 is LGHNA and CDR2 is YNFKEQ. This CDR3 is built from 13 residues. The CDR3 sequence: CASSFDTSYERYF. DNA of the CDR3: TGTGCCAGCAGCTTCGACACCTCCTACGAGCGGTACTTC.

This clonotype has only a few counts. The CDR3 is CASSYGGHEQYF. CDR3 bases: TGTGCCAGCAGTTATGGGGGGCACGAGCAGTACTTC. The V gene is TRBV6-2 or TRBV6-3, the J gene TRBJ2-7; D assignment may be TRBD1 or TRBD2 (6 bases each). The V end was cut by 3 bases, the J end by 5 bases, with 8 bases between. CDR3 length equals 12 residues. The germline gives CDR1 MNHEY, CDR2 SVGEGT.

This clonotype was picked up a small number of times. The CDR3 DNA is TGTGCCACCAGTGACGGAGTTTCTGAAGCTTTCTTT. It translates to CATSDGVSEAFF. The V call is TRBV24-1, the J call TRBJ1-1; D remains ambiguous. Germline V gene lookup returns CDR1 KGHDR and CDR2 SFDVKD. Trimming removed 4 bases from V and 6 bases from J, with 8 bases in between. The CDR3 spans 12 residues.

This clonotype came up a few times. The V call is TRBV10-1, the J call TRBJ1-4, with no clear D. The CDR3 extends over 13 amino acids. Per the germline V gene, CDR1 is WNHNN and CDR2 is SYGVQD (reference sequence). V was clipped by 6 bases and J by 8 bases, with 13 bases between them. CDR3 loop: CASRRTVGEKLFF. The CDR3 DNA follows: TGCGCCAGCAGGCGGACTGTTGGAGAAAAACTGTTTTTT.

By sample share, this clonotype is medium-sized. The chain is built from TRBV15 and TRBJ2-7; D remains unclear. V was clipped by 0 bases and J by 1 base, with 13 bases between them. The CDR3 length is 16 residues. The germline V gene encodes CDR1 LNHNV and CDR2 YYDKDF (reference sequence). CDR3 sequence (DNA): TGTGCCACCAGCAGAGATCTTGACATCGAATCCTACGAGCAGTACTTC. Translating gives CATSRDLDIESYEQYF.

Sample share makes this clonotype medium-sized. The V gene is TRBV12-3 or TRBV12-4, the J gene TRBJ1-3; possibly TRBD1 for D (6 bases). The CDR3 spans 13 residues. V lost 6 bases and J 7 bases, leaving 13 bases between the germline ends. The CDR3 loop reads CASSLQGRNTIYF. Written as DNA, the CDR3 is TGTGCCAGCAGCCTACAGGGTCGGAACACCATATATTTT.

The chain has TRBV6-5 and TRBJ1-1; D is ambiguous. The CDR3 is 14 residues long. Germline V gene lookup returns CDR1 MNHEY and CDR2 SVGAGI. Trimming removed 5 bases at V and 2 bases at J, with 12 bases between. The CDR3 here is CASSEAGRNTEAFF. The CDR3 bases are TGTGCCAGCAGTGAAGCAGGCAGAAACACTGAAGCTTTCTTT.

This clonotype was detected only a few times. This chain joins TRBV15 and TRBJ1-5, with D perhaps TRBD1 (6 bases). V lost 6 bases and J lost 0, with 9 bases in between. CDR1 and CDR2 from the germline V gene are LNHNV and YYDKDF (reference sequence). The CDR3 loop spans 14 amino acids. The CDR3 bases are TGTGCCACCAGTGCGGACAGTAGCAATCAGCCCCAGCATTTT. Its translation is CATSADSSNQPQHF.

Concerning this clonotype itself: The CDR3 does not close with the conserved phenylalanine or tryptophan, likely indicating a read error. This rearrangement joins TRBV7-2 to TRBJ1-4; D might be TRBD1 (5 bases). V lost 7 bases, J lost 8 bases, and 14 bases lay in between. The CDR3 has 13 amino acids. CDR1 is SGHTA, CDR2 FQGNSA, per germline. The CDR3 DNA reads as TGTGCCAGCACCATCCTCAGGGCCGAAAAACTGTTTCTT. It is translated as CASTILRAEKLFL.

V gene TRBV15 combines with J gene TRBJ2-5; 13 positions match TRBD2. The J call may be mistaken, given a closer DNA end match to TRBJ2-7. Germline V lookup: CDR1 LNHNV, CDR2 YYDKDF (reference sequence). The CDR3 is 14 amino acids. Here the CDR3 reads CATSPTSGRYEQYF. The CDR3, as DNA: TGTGCCACCAGTCCGACTAGCGGGAGGTACGAGCAGTACTTC.

This clonotype was detected ten times or more. The V and J genes are TRBV10-3 and TRBJ2-1, with 8 bases that match TRBD2. V shed 10 bases, J shed 8 bases, and the junction held 7 bases outside the gene matches. The CDR3 length is 12 residues. Germline-derived CDR1 and CDR2 are ENHRY and SYGVKD. The CDR3, as DNA: TGTGCCACGCAAGCGGGAGTCGATGAGCAGTTCTTC. It specifies CATQAGVDEQFF.

This clonotype is termed medium-sized. V usage is TRBV12-3 or TRBV12-4 and J usage is TRBJ2-7, with 9 bases matching TRBD1. This CDR3 is built from 13 residues. V lost 5 bases to trimming and J lost 5 bases; unmatched junction nucleotides: 4. The CDR3 nucleotides read TGTGCCAGCAGTCTGGGACAGGGAAACGAGCAGTACTTC. Amino acid sequence: CASSLGQGNEQYF.

In its sample, this clonotype ranks as medium-sized (0.01 to 0.1%). This chain joins TRBV24-1 and TRBJ2-3; the D gene is possibly TRBD1 (6 bases). The CDR3 has 16 amino acids. The V and J ends lost 7 bases and 1 base respectively, with 17 bases between them. CDR1 KGHDR and CDR2 SFDVKD come from the germline V gene. This CDR3 is CATSRAAGTRTDTQYF. The CDR3 DNA reads as TGTGCCACCAGCAGGGCCGCTGGGACACGCACAGATACGCAGTATTTT.

This clonotype was found a few times. This sequence joins TRBV12-3 or TRBV12-4 and TRBJ2-7; perhaps TRBD2 as D (5 bases). The CDR3 length is 13 residues. V gave up 7 bases and J gave up 3 bases, with 13 bases separating them. CDR3 in amino acids: CASTTDGGYEQYF. The CDR3 DNA reads TGTGCCAGCACTACGGACGGAGGCTACGAGCAGTACTTC.